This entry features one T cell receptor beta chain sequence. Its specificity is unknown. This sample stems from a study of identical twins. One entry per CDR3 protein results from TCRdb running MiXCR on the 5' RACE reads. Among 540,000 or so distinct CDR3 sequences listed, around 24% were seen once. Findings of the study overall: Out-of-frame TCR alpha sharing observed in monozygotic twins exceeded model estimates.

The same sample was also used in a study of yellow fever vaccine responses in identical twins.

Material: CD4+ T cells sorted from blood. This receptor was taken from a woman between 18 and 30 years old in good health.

DNA for the CDR3: TGTGCCATCAGTGAGAGTTCTGGGGATGAGCAGTTCTTC. Translated: CAISESSGDEQFF. V gene TRBV10-3 combines with J gene TRBJ2-1; D not certain. CDR3 length: 13 residues. V lost 2 bases, J lost 8 bases, and 10 bases lay in between. Germline assignment: CDR1 ENHRY and CDR2 SYGVKD.